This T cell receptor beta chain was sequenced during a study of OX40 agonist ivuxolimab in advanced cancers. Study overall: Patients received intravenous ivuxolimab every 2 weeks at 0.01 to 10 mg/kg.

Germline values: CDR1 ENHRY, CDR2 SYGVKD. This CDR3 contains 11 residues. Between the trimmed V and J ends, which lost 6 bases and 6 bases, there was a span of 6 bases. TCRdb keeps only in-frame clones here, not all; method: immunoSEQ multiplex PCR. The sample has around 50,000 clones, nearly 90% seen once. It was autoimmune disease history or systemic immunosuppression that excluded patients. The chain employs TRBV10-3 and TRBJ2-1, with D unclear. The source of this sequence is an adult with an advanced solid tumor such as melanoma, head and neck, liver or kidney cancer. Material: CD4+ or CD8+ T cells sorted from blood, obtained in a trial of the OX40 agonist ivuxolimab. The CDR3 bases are TGTGCCATCAGGATCTTCAATGAGCAGTTCTTC. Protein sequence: CAIRIFNEQFF.